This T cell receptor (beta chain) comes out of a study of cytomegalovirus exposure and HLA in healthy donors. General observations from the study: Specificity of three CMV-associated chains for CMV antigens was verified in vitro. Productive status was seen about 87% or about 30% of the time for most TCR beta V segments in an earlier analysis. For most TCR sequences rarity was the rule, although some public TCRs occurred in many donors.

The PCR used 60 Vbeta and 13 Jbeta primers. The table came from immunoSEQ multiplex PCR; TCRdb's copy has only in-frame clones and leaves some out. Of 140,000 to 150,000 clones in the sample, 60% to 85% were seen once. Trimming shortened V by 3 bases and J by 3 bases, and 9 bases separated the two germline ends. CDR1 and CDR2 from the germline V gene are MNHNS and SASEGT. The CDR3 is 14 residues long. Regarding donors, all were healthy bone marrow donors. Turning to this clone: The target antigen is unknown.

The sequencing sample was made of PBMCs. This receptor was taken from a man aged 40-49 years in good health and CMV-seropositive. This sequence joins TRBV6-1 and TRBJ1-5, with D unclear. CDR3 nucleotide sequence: TGTGCCAGCAGTGACATCGGACTCAATCAGCCCCAGCATTTT. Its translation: CASSDIGLNQPQHF.